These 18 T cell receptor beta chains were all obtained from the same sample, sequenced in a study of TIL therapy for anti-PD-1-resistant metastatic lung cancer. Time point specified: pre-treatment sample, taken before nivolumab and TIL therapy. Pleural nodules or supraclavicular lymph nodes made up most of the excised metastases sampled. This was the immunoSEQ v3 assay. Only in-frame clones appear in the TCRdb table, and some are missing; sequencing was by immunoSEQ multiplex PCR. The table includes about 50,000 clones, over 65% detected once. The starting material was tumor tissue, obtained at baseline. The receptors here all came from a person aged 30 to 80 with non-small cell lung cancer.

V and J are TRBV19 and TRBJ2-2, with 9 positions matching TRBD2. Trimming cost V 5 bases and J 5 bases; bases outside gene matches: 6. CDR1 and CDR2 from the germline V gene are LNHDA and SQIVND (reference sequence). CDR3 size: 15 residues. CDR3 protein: CASSLGLARTGELFF. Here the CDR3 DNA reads TGTGCCAGTAGTCTCGGACTAGCGAGAACCGGGGAGCTGTTTTTT.

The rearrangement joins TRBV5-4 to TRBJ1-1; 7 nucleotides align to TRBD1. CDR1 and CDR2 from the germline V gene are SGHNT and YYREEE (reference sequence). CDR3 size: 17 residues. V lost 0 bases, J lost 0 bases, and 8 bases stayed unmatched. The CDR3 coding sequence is TGTGCCAGCAGCTTGGGTCGCAGGGGGGGTATGAACACTGAAGCTTTCTTT. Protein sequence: CASSLGRRGGMNTEAFF.

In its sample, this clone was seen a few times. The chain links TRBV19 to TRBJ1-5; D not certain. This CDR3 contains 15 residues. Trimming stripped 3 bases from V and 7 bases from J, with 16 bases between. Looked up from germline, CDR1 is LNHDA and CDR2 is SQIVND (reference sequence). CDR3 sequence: CASSMSHTTYQPQHF. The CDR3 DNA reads TGTGCCAGTAGTATGAGTCACACGACCTACCAGCCCCAGCATTTT.

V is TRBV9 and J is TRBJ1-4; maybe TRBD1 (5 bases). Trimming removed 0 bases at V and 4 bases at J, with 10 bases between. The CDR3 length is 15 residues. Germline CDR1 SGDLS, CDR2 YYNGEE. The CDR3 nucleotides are TGTGCCAGCAGCGTAGGCGTCGACAGTAATGAAAAACTGTTTTTT. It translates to CASSVGVDSNEKLFF.

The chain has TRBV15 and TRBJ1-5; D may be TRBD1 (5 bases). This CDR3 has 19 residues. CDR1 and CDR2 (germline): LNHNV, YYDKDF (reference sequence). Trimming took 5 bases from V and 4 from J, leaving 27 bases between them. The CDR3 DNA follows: TGTGCCACCAGCTCTACTTTTTCGGTAGGCCCTGGGGGTAATCAGCCCCAGCATTTT. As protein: CATSSTFSVGPGGNQPQHF.

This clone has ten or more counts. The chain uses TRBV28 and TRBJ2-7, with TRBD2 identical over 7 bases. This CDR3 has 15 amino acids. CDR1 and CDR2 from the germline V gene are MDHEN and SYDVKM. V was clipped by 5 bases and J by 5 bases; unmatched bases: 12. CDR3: CASSVAGAPSHEQYF. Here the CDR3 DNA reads TGTGCCAGCAGTGTAGCGGGTGCCCCTTCGCACGAGCAGTACTTC.

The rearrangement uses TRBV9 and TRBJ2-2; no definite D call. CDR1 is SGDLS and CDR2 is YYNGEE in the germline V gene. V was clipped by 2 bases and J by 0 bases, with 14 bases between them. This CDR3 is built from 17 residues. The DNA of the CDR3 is TGTGCCAGCAGCGTTTTCGACTCTGGGGCGAACACCGGGGAGCTGTTTTTT. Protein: CASSVFDSGANTGELFF.

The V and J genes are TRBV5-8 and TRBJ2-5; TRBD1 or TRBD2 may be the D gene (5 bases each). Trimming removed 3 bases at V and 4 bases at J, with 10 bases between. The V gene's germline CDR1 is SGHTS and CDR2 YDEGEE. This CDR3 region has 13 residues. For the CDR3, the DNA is TGTGCCAGCAGCTCCGGGACCGCAGAGACCCAGTACTTC. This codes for CASSSGTAETQYF.

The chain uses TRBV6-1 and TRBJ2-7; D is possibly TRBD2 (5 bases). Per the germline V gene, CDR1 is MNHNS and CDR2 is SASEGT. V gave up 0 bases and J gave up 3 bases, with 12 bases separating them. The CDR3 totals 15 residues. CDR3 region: CASSEAGGRLYEQYF. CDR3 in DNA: TGTGCCAGCAGTGAAGCTGGAGGTAGACTCTACGAGCAGTACTTC.

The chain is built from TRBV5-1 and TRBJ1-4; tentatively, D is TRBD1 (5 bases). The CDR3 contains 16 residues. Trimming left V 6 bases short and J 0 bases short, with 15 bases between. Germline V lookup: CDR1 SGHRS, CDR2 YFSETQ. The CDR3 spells CASTPLGGTTNEKLFF. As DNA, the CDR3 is TGCGCCAGCACCCCCCTCGGGGGTACAACTAATGAAAAACTGTTTTTT.

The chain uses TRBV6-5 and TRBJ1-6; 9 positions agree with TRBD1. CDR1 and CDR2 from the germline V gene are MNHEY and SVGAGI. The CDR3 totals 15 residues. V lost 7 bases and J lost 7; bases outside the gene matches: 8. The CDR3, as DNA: TGTGCCAGCACCGGACAGGGGTTTCGGAATTCACCCCTCCACTTT. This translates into CASTGQGFRNSPLHF.

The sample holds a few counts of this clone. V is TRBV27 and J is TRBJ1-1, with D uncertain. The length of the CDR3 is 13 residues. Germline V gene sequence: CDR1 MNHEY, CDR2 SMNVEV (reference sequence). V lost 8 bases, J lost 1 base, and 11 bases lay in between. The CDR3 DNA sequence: TGTGCCAGCTCACCTTTGCCGAACACTGAAGCTTTCTTT. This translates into CASSPLPNTEAFF.

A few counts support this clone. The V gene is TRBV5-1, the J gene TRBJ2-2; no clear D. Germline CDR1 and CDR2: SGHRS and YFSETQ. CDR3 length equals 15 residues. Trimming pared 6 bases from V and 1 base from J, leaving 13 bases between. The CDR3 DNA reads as TGCGCCAGCAACCCTATGCCAGGGAACACCGGGGAGCTGTTTTTT. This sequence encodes CASNPMPGNTGELFF.

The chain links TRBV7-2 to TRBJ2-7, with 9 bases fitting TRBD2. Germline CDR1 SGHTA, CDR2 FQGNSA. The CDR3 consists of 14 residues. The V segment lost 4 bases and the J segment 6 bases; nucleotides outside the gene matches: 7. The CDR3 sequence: CASSSLGGRVEQYF. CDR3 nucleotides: TGTGCCAGCAGCTCCCTTGGCGGGAGGGTCGAGCAGTACTTC.

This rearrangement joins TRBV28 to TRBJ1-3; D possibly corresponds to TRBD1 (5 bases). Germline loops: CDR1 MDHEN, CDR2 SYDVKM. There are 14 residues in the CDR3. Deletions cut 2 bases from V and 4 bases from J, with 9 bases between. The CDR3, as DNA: TGTGCCAGCAGTTTAGGGACGGTCGGAAACACCATATATTTT. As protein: CASSLGTVGNTIYF.

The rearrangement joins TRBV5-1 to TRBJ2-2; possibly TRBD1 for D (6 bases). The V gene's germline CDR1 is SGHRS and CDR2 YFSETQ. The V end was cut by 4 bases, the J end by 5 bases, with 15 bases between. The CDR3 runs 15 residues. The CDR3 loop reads CASSTSGTWTGELFF. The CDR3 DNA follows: TGCGCCAGCAGCACATCCGGGACATGGACCGGGGAGCTGTTTTTT.

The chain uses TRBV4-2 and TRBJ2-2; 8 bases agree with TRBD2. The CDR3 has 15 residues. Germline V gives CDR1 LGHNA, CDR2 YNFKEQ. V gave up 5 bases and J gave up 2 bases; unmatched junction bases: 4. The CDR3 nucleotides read TGTGCCAGCAGCTTTACTAGCGGCAACACCGGGGAGCTGTTTTTT. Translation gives CASSFTSGNTGELFF.

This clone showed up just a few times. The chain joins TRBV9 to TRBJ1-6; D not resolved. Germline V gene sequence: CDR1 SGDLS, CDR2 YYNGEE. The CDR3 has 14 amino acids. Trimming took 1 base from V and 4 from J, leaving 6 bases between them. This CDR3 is CASSVTGYNSPLHF. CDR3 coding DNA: TGTGCCAGCAGCGTAACCGGATATAATTCACCCCTCCACTTT.